Following are 28 T cell receptor beta chains from one sample sequenced in a study of blood T cell repertoires in COVID-19. TCRdb keeps only in-frame clones here, not all; method: immunoSEQ multiplex PCR. There are approximately 75,000 clones in the sample; less than 90% occur only once, and 6.3% lies in the top ten. Sequenced material: peripheral blood. These receptor sequences come from a man older than 75 with COVID-19, enrolled during active disease.

V and J are TRBV7-2 and TRBJ2-7; D call uncertain. Germline V lookup: CDR1 SGHTA, CDR2 FQGNSA. The CDR3 totals 14 residues. Trimming removed 2 bases from V and 4 bases from J, with 12 bases in between. The CDR3 DNA reads as TGTGCCAGCAGCTTACACGCGGTTCCGTACGAGCAGTACTTC. This sequence encodes CASSLHAVPYEQYF.

J is TRBJ1-6 and V is TRBV6-5; D ambiguous. The ends were cut back, 5 bases at V and 8 bases at J, with 10 bases in the middle. The V gene's germline CDR1 is MNHEY and CDR2 SVGAGI. The CDR3 is 13 residues long. CDR3 nucleotides: TGTGCCAGCAGTCCTACTCTAGATTCACCCCTCCACTTT. It encodes CASSPTLDSPLHF.

This clone occurred once. The chain uses TRBV2 and TRBJ2-5; 8 bases line up with TRBD1. The V gene's germline CDR1 is SNHLY and CDR2 FYNNEI. Trimming took 5 bases from V and 2 from J; bases not matched to a gene: 4. The CDR3 runs 14 residues. The CDR3 protein is CASSPQGVQETQYF. As DNA, the CDR3 is TGTGCCAGCAGTCCACAGGGGGTACAAGAGACCCAGTACTTC.

The rearrangement links TRBV19 to TRBJ2-5; 8 bases line up with TRBD1. Trimming removed 5 bases from V and 5 bases from J; junction bases left unmatched: 13. The CDR3 covers 16 residues. The germline V gene encodes CDR1 LNHDA and CDR2 SQIVND (reference sequence). As DNA, the CDR3 is TGTGCCAGTAGTCCCAATGGACAGGGTGCGGTGGAGACCCAGTACTTC. This encodes CASSPNGQGAVETQYF.

The J gene is TRBJ1-2, the V gene TRBV6-5; 8 positions match TRBD1. V lost 5 bases to trimming and J lost 3 bases; unmatched junction nucleotides: 2. This CDR3 is built from 13 residues. The germline gives CDR1 MNHEY, CDR2 SVGAGI. CDR3 loop: CASSKQGDYGYTF. The CDR3, as DNA: TGTGCCAGCAGTAAACAGGGGGACTATGGCTACACCTTC.

The chain links TRBV19 to TRBJ2-3, with 8 bases matching TRBD1. Germline trimming cut 4 bases from V and 3 bases from J; bases unmatched to any gene: 3. The CDR3 length is 14 residues. Germline V gene sequence: CDR1 LNHDA, CDR2 SQIVND (reference sequence). CDR3 nucleotides: TGTGCCAGTAGTACCACAGGGGGAACAGATACGCAGTATTTT. Its protein is CASSTTGGTDTQYF.

This chain links TRBV6-1 with TRBJ1-2; possible D gene TRBD1, 5 bases. V was shortened by 2 bases and J by 4 bases, with 14 bases between the two germline ends. This CDR3 region has 15 residues. The germline V gene has CDR1 MNHNS and CDR2 SASEGT. DNA for the CDR3: TGTGCCAGCAGTGAACCCCAGGGTTTGGGCTATGGCTACACCTTC. It encodes CASSEPQGLGYGYTF.

This sequence joins TRBV6-1 and TRBJ1-5; unclear D gene. Germline V gene data show CDR1 as MNHNS and CDR2 as SASEGT. V gave up 0 bases and J gave up 2 bases, with 14 bases separating them. CDR3 length equals 17 residues. This chain's CDR3 is CASSEAWVRRGNQPQHF. The CDR3 coding sequence is TGTGCCAGCAGTGAAGCGTGGGTGAGGAGGGGCAATCAGCCCCAGCATTTT.

The chain links TRBV2 to TRBJ2-2; D may be TRBD2 (6 bases). Germline assignment: CDR1 SNHLY and CDR2 FYNNEI. Between the trimmed V and J ends, which lost 2 bases and 8 bases, there was a span of 18 bases. CDR3 length: 16 residues. The CDR3 here is CASSEYGGGGIGELFF. In DNA, the CDR3 is TGTGCCAGCAGTGAATACGGCGGTGGGGGGATAGGGGAGCTGTTTTTT.

V usage is TRBV7-9 and J usage is TRBJ1-2; TRBD1 agrees at 8 bases. V trimming: 4 bases; J trimming: 2 bases; junction bases outside the gene matches: 9. The CDR3 has 16 amino acids. In germline, CDR1 is SEHNR, CDR2 FQNEAQ (reference sequence). The CDR3 is CASSSGGTGGNYGYTF. The CDR3 DNA reads as TGTGCCAGCAGCTCGGGAGGAACAGGGGGGAACTATGGCTACACCTTC.

This clone has more than one count but fewer than ten. The J gene is TRBJ1-2, the V gene TRBV28, with TRBD1 as a possible D gene (6 bases). V lost 4 bases to trimming and J lost 8 bases, with 14 bases between them. CDR3 length: 13 amino acids. Germline lookup yields CDR1 MDHEN and CDR2 SYDVKM. The CDR3: CASSSGTGWGYTF. The CDR3 DNA is TGTGCCAGCAGTTCAGGTACAGGGTGGGGCTACACCTTC.

The DNA of the CDR3 is TGTGCCAGCAGCGGGACTAGCGGGGAAGAGACCCAGTACTTC. Translating gives CASSGTSGEETQYF. The chain links TRBV4-2 to TRBJ2-5, with TRBD2 matching 13 bases. Germline-derived CDR1 and CDR2 are LGHNA and YNFKEQ. CDR3 length: 14 residues. V lost 5 bases to trimming and J lost 3 bases; unmatched junction nucleotides: 0.

This sequence joins TRBV6-5 and TRBJ1-2; D unresolved. The germline V gene has CDR1 MNHEY and CDR2 SVGAGI. Deletions cut 0 bases from V and 10 bases from J, with 21 bases between. CDR3 length equals 16 residues. The CDR3 nucleotides read TGTGCCAGCAGTTACTCGTCCCCCAACGGGGTCGTCACCTACACCTTC. It yields the protein CASSYSSPNGVVTYTF.

The sample holds one count of this clone. The chain recombines TRBV5-1 with TRBJ1-1; possibly TRBD1 for D (5 bases). The V gene lost 4 bases and the J gene lost 4 bases, with 14 bases spanning the gap. Germline V gene data show CDR1 as SGHRS and CDR2 as YFSETQ. This CDR3 has 14 residues. The CDR3 sequence: CASSVDGGGTEAFF. Written as DNA, the CDR3 is TGCGCCAGCAGCGTGGACGGGGGAGGCACTGAAGCTTTCTTT.

The V call is TRBV19, the J call TRBJ1-5; D ambiguous. In germline, CDR1 is LNHDA, CDR2 SQIVND (reference sequence). This CDR3 has 15 residues. Trimming left V 7 bases short and J 2 bases short, with 15 bases between. The chain's CDR3 is CASNTRGRGNQPQHF. For the CDR3, the DNA is TGTGCCAGTAACACGCGAGGCCGTGGCAATCAGCCCCAGCATTTT. Looking up the rest from reference TRBV19 and TRBJ1-5 gives the full variable domain: DGGITQSPKYLFRKEGQNVTLSCEQNLNHDAMYWYRQDPGQGLRLIYYSQIVNDFQKGDIAEGYSVSREKKESFPLTVTSAQKNPTAFYLCASNTRGRGNQPQHFGDGTRLSIL.

This clone appeared once. The J gene is TRBJ1-1, the V gene TRBV5-4; no reliable D call. The CDR3 is 16 residues long. Germline V gives CDR1 SGHNT, CDR2 YYREEE (reference sequence). V lost 2 bases to trimming and J lost 5 bases, with 19 bases between them. The CDR3: CASSFPRQVGKTEAFF. The CDR3 nucleotides are TGTGCCAGCAGCTTCCCGCGTCAGGTGGGCAAAACTGAAGCTTTCTTT.

The chain combines TRBV19 with TRBJ1-1; D remains ambiguous. The CDR3 consists of 16 residues. The V and J ends lost 3 bases and 0 bases respectively, with 14 bases between them. The germline V gene encodes CDR1 LNHDA and CDR2 SQIVND (reference sequence). The CDR3 region is CASSMMGGIMNTEAFF. The CDR3 DNA follows: TGTGCCAGTAGTATGATGGGAGGGATCATGAACACTGAAGCTTTCTTT.

The chain has TRBV19 and TRBJ1-4, with TRBD1 matching 7 bases. Per the germline V gene, CDR1 is LNHDA and CDR2 is SQIVND (reference sequence). This CDR3 has 15 residues. J gave up 5 bases and V 1 base, and 4 bases lay outside the gene matches. Written as DNA, the CDR3 is TGTGCCAGTAGTATAGGGACAGGCGGAAATGAAAAACTGTTTTTT. It encodes CASSIGTGGNEKLFF.

The DNA for the CDR3 is TGTGCCAGCGGGACAGAAGTCAAAAACATTCAGTACTTC. Its protein is CASGTEVKNIQYF. The J gene is TRBJ2-4, the V gene TRBV28; 7 nucleotides align to TRBD1. The trim removed 8 bases at V and 3 bases at J, leaving 4 bases unmatched. From germline, CDR1 is MDHEN and CDR2 SYDVKM. There are 13 residues in the CDR3.

The rearrangement joins TRBV5-5 to TRBJ1-6; 8 nucleotides align to TRBD1. The CDR3 contains 14 residues. Germline V gene sequence: CDR1 SGHKS, CDR2 YYEKEE (reference sequence). Germline trimming cut 0 bases from V and 8 bases from J; bases unmatched to any gene: 1. The CDR3: CASSLVTGDSPLHF. CDR3 nucleotides: TGTGCCAGCAGCTTGGTGACAGGGGATTCACCCCTCCACTTT.

The V call is TRBV7-9, the J call TRBJ2-7; D is perhaps TRBD2 (6 bases). Germline CDR1 SEHNR, CDR2 FQNEAQ (reference sequence). The V and J ends lost 5 bases and 0 bases respectively, with 14 bases between them. This CDR3 spans 15 amino acids. CDR3 nucleotides: TGTGCCAGCAGCCCCGGCGGGACGGTCTCCTACGAGCAGTACTTC. This encodes CASSPGGTVSYEQYF.

CDR3 DNA: TGTGCCAGCAGCCTCGGACAGGGCGATGGAAACACCATATATTTT. This sequence encodes CASSLGQGDGNTIYF. The chain links TRBV4-2 to TRBJ1-3, with TRBD1 identical over 8 bases. The CDR3 has 15 residues. Unmatched junction bases numbered 5, after V lost 4 bases and J lost 3 bases. Germline-derived CDR1 and CDR2 are LGHNA and YNFKEQ.

The chain has TRBV18 and TRBJ2-5; D is undetermined. CDR1 and CDR2 from the germline V gene are KGHSH and LQKENI. Trimming stripped 0 bases from V and 5 bases from J, with 10 bases between. The CDR3 consists of 14 residues. CDR3 loop: CASSPPVPRETQYF. The DNA of the CDR3 is TGTGCCAGCTCACCACCGGTCCCTAGGGAGACCCAGTACTTC.

This sequence joins TRBV9 and TRBJ2-1, with TRBD2 matching 12 bases. The CDR3 sequence is 15 residues long. Trimming removed 4 bases from V and 6 bases from J; junction bases left unmatched: 5. Germline assignment: CDR1 SGDLS and CDR2 YYNGEE. CDR3 coding DNA: TGTGCCAGCAGCTCGGGACTAGCGGGTGTCAATGAGCAGTTCTTC. Translation: CASSSGLAGVNEQFF. The whole variable domain, remainder taken from reference TRBV9 and TRBJ2-1, is DSGVTQTPKHLITATGQRVTLRCSPRSGDLSVYWYQQSLDQGLQFLIQYYNGEERAKGNILERFSAQQFPDLHSELNLSSLELGDSALYFCASSSGLAGVNEQFFGPGTRLTVL.

This chain connects TRBV3-1 (or the pseudogene TRBV3-2) to TRBJ2-5, with D perhaps matching TRBD1 (6 bases). This CDR3 is built from 14 residues. V was shortened by 6 bases and J by 4 bases, with 15 bases between the two germline ends. Germline V lookup: CDR1 LGHDT, CDR2 YNNKEL (reference sequence). The CDR3 protein is CASRLQGKGETQYF. CDR3 DNA: TGTGCCAGCAGGTTACAGGGTAAAGGAGAGACCCAGTACTTC.

The chain links TRBV10-3 to TRBJ2-5; possibly TRBD2 for D (5 bases). The CDR3 is made up of 13 amino acids. From germline, CDR1 is ENHRY and CDR2 SYGVKD. The V gene lost 4 bases and the J gene lost 3 bases, with 9 bases spanning the gap. DNA for the CDR3: TGTGCCATCAGTGTAACCGGGGAAGAGACCCAGTACTTC. Its protein product is CAISVTGEETQYF.

This clone was picked up a small number of times. The V and J genes are TRBV5-1 and TRBJ1-2; 10 bases map to TRBD1. Losses at the gene ends were 4 bases for V and 3 bases for J; bases not matched to a gene: 3. The CDR3 spans 14 residues. Per the germline V gene, CDR1 is SGHRS and CDR2 is YFSETQ. In nucleotides, the CDR3 is TGCGCCAGCAGCCCAGGACAGGGGGACTATGGCTACACCTTC. It yields the protein CASSPGQGDYGYTF.

The chain employs TRBV7-2 and TRBJ2-3; no clear D gene. The CDR3 spans 18 residues. Per germline, CDR1 SGHTA and CDR2 FQGNSA. Between the trimmed V and J ends, which lost 1 base and 1 base, there was a span of 18 bases. CDR3 loop: CASSLGQSGEFGTDTQYF. In DNA form, the CDR3 reads TGTGCCAGCAGCTTAGGGCAGTCAGGTGAATTCGGCACAGATACGCAGTATTTT.